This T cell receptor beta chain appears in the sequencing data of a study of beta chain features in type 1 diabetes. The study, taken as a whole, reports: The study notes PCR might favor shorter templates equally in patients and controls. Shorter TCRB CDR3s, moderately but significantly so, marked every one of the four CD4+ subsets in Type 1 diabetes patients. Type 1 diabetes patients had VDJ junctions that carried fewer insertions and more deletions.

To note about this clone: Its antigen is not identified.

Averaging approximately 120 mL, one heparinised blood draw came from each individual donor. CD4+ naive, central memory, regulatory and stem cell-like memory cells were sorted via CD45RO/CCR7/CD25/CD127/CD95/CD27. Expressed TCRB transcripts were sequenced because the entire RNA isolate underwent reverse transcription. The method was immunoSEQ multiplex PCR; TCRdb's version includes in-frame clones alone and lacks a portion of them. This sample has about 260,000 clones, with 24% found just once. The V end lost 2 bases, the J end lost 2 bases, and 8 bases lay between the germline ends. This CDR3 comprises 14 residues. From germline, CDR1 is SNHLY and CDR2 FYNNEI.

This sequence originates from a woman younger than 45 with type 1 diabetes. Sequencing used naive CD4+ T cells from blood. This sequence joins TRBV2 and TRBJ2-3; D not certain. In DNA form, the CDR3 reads TGTGCCAGCAGTGAAAACTTAATCACAGATACGCAGTATTTT. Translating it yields CASSENLITDTQYF.